Below are 18 T cell receptor beta chains sequenced from a single sample in a study of blood T cells in healthy people across ages. Together with a sample-barcoded 5' primer, a J-beta primer mix was included in a second PCR lasting roughly 6 to 12 cycles. TCRdb re-called the 5' RACE reads through MiXCR, storing one row per CDR3 protein. Of roughly 730,000 distinct CDR3 sequences in the sample, about 61% were seen once. The sample was blood. These receptor sequences come from a man between 35 and 55 years old in good health.

This clonotype occurred a few times. The chain recombines TRBV7-6 with TRBJ2-3, with unresolved D. The V gene's germline CDR1 is SGHVS and CDR2 FNYEAQ. This CDR3 contains 14 residues. Trimming shortened V by 3 bases and J by 0 bases, and 7 bases separated the two germline ends. The CDR3 nucleotides are TGTGCCAGCAGCTTTATGTCTAGCACAGATACGCAGTATTTT. Protein sequence: CASSFMSSTDTQYF.

Only a few counts were recorded for this clonotype. CDR3 DNA: TGCAGCGTTGAAGACCCAGACGGGTATGGCTACACCTTC. It codes for CSVEDPDGYGYTF. The chain has TRBV29-1 and TRBJ1-2; D is unclear. The ends were cut back, 0 bases at V and 5 bases at J, with 10 bases in the middle. CDR3 length: 13 residues. Germline V gene data show CDR1 as SQVTM and CDR2 as ANQGSEA.

A few counts support this clonotype. The chain uses TRBV28 and TRBJ2-7; D tentatively fits TRBD1 or TRBD2 (6 bases each). The germline V gene encodes CDR1 MDHEN and CDR2 SYDVKM. CDR3 size: 14 residues. Trimming shortened V by 5 bases and J by 0 bases, and 11 bases separated the two germline ends. CDR3 amino acids: CASSPPGASYEQYF. The CDR3, as DNA: TGTGCCAGCAGTCCCCCGGGGGCCTCCTACGAGCAGTACTTC. Full variable domain (missing parts from reference TRBV28 and TRBJ2-7): DVKVTQSSRYLVKRTGEKVFLECVQDMDHENMFWYRQDPGLGLRLIYFSYDVKMKEKGDIPEGYSVSREKKERFSLILESASTNQTSMYLCASSPPGASYEQYFGPGTRLTVT.

This clonotype was detected only a few times. The rearrangement links TRBV2 to TRBJ1-5, with TRBD1 matching over 7 bases. The V gene end was trimmed by 7 bases and the J gene end by 2 bases; junction bases not matched to a gene: 5. The CDR3 totals 14 residues. CDR1 and CDR2 (germline): SNHLY, FYNNEI. The CDR3 loop reads CASNSGTGNQPQHF. Written as DNA, the CDR3 is TGTGCCAGCAATTCCGGGACAGGCAATCAGCCCCAGCATTTT. Together with reference TRBV2 and TRBJ1-5, the CDR3 gives the full variable domain: EPEVTQTPSHQVTQMGQEVILRCVPISNHLYFYWYRQILGQKVEFLVSFYNNEISEKSEIFDDQFSVERPDGSNFTLKIRSTKLEDSAMYFCASNSGTGNQPQHFGDGTRLSIL.

The chain has TRBV15 and TRBJ1-5, with D hard to call. The CDR3 runs to 15 residues. CDR1 LNHNV and CDR2 YYDKDF come from the germline V gene (reference sequence). The ends were cut back, 7 bases at V and 1 base at J, with 14 bases in the middle. CDR3 nucleotides: TGTGCCACCAACGGGAGAAGGGAGAGCAATCAGCCCCAGCATTTT. This codes for CATNGRRESNQPQHF.

This clonotype was detected only a few times. The V call is TRBV29-1, the J call TRBJ2-1; unclear D gene. CDR1 is SQVTM, CDR2 ANQGSEA, per germline. V lost 7 bases and J 5 bases, leaving 6 bases between the germline ends. This CDR3 has 10 residues. The CDR3 region is CSAANNEQFF. The CDR3 bases are TGCAGCGCGGCCAACAATGAGCAGTTCTTC.

The V and J genes are TRBV7-9 and TRBJ2-3, with 9 bases aligning to TRBD1. CDR1 is SEHNR, CDR2 FQNEAQ, per germline (reference sequence). With V trimmed by 5 bases and J by 3 bases, 6 bases remained unmatched. The CDR3 is 15 amino acids. DNA for the CDR3: TGTGCCAGCAGCCCGAAGGGACAGGGAACAGATACGCAGTATTTT. Translation gives CASSPKGQGTDTQYF.

V gene TRBV9 combines with J gene TRBJ2-5, with unresolved D. This CDR3 has 12 amino acids. V dropped 3 bases and J dropped 2 bases, with 5 bases sitting between them. CDR1 is SGDLS and CDR2 is YYNGEE in the germline V gene. The CDR3 spells CASSGFQETQYF. The CDR3 DNA reads as TGTGCCAGCAGCGGCTTTCAAGAGACCCAGTACTTC.

The V gene is TRBV7-2, the J gene TRBJ2-3; TRBD1 agrees at 9 bases. CDR1 is SGHTA, CDR2 FQGNSA, per germline. Trimming at V came to 6 bases and at J to 4 bases, leaving 8 bases not matched to a gene. The CDR3 consists of 15 residues. The CDR3 loop reads CASRFRDRVPDTQYF. CDR3 sequence (DNA): TGTGCCAGCAGATTTCGGGACAGGGTTCCAGATACGCAGTATTTT. Based on the CDR3 plus reference TRBV7-2 and TRBJ2-3, the full variable domain is GAGVSQSPSNKVTEKGKDVELRCDPISGHTALYWYRQSLGQGLEFLIYFQGNSAPDKSGLPSDRFSAERTGGSVSTLTIQRTQQEDSAVYLCASRFRDRVPDTQYFGPGTRLTVL.

The chain uses TRBV6-6 and TRBJ2-5; D is undetermined. The CDR3 runs to 15 residues. Germline V gene data show CDR1 as MNHNY and CDR2 as SVGAGI (reference sequence). V dropped 2 bases and J dropped 11 bases, with 21 bases sitting between them. DNA for the CDR3: TGTGCCAGCAGTTACGAATCGGGCCCGTACAATGAGCAGTACTTC. It encodes CASSYESGPYNEQYF.

This clonotype was counted a single time. J is TRBJ1-5 and V is TRBV2; D ambiguous. The CDR3 runs 14 residues. The germline CDR1 and CDR2 sequences are SNHLY and FYNNEI. Between the trimmed V and J ends, which lost 7 bases and 2 bases, there was a span of 12 bases. CDR3: CASTWGRGNQPQHF. In DNA, the CDR3 is TGTGCCAGCACGTGGGGTAGGGGCAATCAGCCCCAGCATTTT.

The chain recombines TRBV28 with TRBJ1-1; tentative D call: TRBD1 (5 bases). This CDR3 region has 17 residues. Germline V gene data show CDR1 as MDHEN and CDR2 as SYDVKM. Trimming left V 6 bases short and J 1 base short, with 21 bases between. This CDR3 reads CASSPLSAGRGNTEAFF. In DNA, the CDR3 is TGTGCCAGCAGCCCCCTCTCCGCGGGGCGTGGGAACACTGAAGCTTTCTTT. Full variable domain (rest looked up from reference TRBV28 and TRBJ1-1): DVKVTQSSRYLVKRTGEKVFLECVQDMDHENMFWYRQDPGLGLRLIYFSYDVKMKEKGDIPEGYSVSREKKERFSLILESASTNQTSMYLCASSPLSAGRGNTEAFFGQGTRLTVV.

The chain carries TRBV4-2 and TRBJ2-3; perhaps TRBD2 as D (6 bases). Trimming took 4 bases from V and 3 from J, leaving 17 bases between them. There are 16 residues in the CDR3. Germline values: CDR1 LGHNA, CDR2 YNFKEQ. This CDR3 reads CASSLEAGYQTDTQYF. CDR3 coding DNA: TGTGCCAGCAGCCTTGAGGCGGGGTACCAAACAGATACGCAGTATTTT.

With regard to this clonotype: One end of the junction fails to match germline, which may point to a read error. The chain carries TRBV7-8 and TRBJ2-7; TRBD1 aligns across 9 bases. Germline lookup yields CDR1 SGHVS and CDR2 FQNEAQ. This CDR3 is 15 amino acids long. The DNA for the CDR3 is TGCGCCAGCAGAGGGACAGGGAAGATCTCCTACGAGCAGTACTTC. Translation: CASRGTGKISYEQYF.

V gene TRBV15 combines with J gene TRBJ2-1, with D possibly matching TRBD2 (5 bases). This CDR3 region has 14 residues. Trimming stripped 0 bases from V and 4 bases from J, with 7 bases between. Germline CDR1 LNHNV, CDR2 YYDKDF (reference sequence). The DNA for the CDR3 is TGTGCCACCAGCAGAGAACTAGATTACAATGAGCAGTTCTTC. Its translation is CATSRELDYNEQFF.

This chain connects TRBV29-1 to TRBJ1-1; D uncertain. Germline V gene sequence: CDR1 SQVTM, CDR2 ANQGSEA. This CDR3 is 12 amino acids long. V lost 7 bases and J lost 4, with 13 bases in between. CDR3 amino acids: CSAYAGSTEAFF. The CDR3 DNA reads TGCAGCGCCTACGCCGGGAGCACTGAAGCTTTCTTT.

This clonotype came up a few times. V usage is TRBV11-3 and J usage is TRBJ2-7; TRBD2 might be the D (6 bases). This CDR3 is built from 20 residues. Germline lookup yields CDR1 SGHNT and CDR2 YENEEA. Trimming cost V 0 bases and J 2 bases, with 26 bases left between them. In DNA, the CDR3 is TGTGCCAGCAGCTTAGATCCACTCTTTTCGGAGACTAGTTTGCCCTACGAGCAGTACTTC. It specifies CASSLDPLFSETSLPYEQYF.

The V gene is TRBV20-1, the J gene TRBJ2-3; 12 bases align to TRBD1. Germline V gene data show CDR1 as DFQATT and CDR2 as SNEGSKA (reference sequence). Trimming cost V 6 bases and J 5 bases; bases outside gene matches: 9. CDR3 length: 15 amino acids. This CDR3 reads CSADPGTGGGDTQYF. In DNA form, the CDR3 reads TGCAGTGCAGATCCCGGGACAGGGGGCGGAGATACGCAGTATTTT.